A single sample gave rise to the 19 T cell receptor beta chains below, sequenced in a study of Tregs in tolerant kidney transplant recipients. Data came from immunoSEQ multiplex PCR; TCRdb stores just in-frame clones and leaves some out. This listing includes 31,000 or so clones. This material consisted of CD8+ T cells from blood, taken before the transplant. The source of these receptors is a human donor who received a combined kidney and bone marrow transplant.

CDR3 bases read: TGCAGTGCCCCGACCACACTAGCGGCCGTGTACAATGAG. This gives the protein CSAPTTLAAVYNE. The entire CDR3 is CSAPTTLAAVYNEQFF. The chain couples TRBV20-1 to TRBJ2-1, with 8 positions matching TRBD2. The read ends 3 residues before the CDR3 terminus; that terminus is restored from the germline J gene. V lost 6 bases to trimming and J lost 4 bases; unmatched junction nucleotides: 14. This CDR3 is built from 16 residues. Germline assignment: CDR1 DFQATT and CDR2 SNEGSKA (reference sequence).

Turning to this clone: The read terminates 3 residues before the CDR3 end, so the remaining end is supplied by the germline J gene. The rearrangement uses TRBV7-9 and TRBJ1-3, with D uncertain. The length of the CDR3 is 15 residues. Trimming pared 4 bases from V and 4 bases from J, leaving 14 bases between. CDR1 and CDR2 (germline): SEHNR, FQNEAQ (reference sequence). CDR3 DNA, as far as it was read: TGTGCCAGCAGCTCGAGGCGGGAGGGAGGAAACACC. Translation: CASSSRREGGNT. The full-length CDR3 reads as CASSSRREGGNTIYF.

A word on this clone: Read data end 3 residues before the CDR3 end; the end is taken from the germline J gene. The V gene is TRBV2, the J gene TRBJ2-1; no clear D. The V gene's germline CDR1 is SNHLY and CDR2 FYNNEI. Trimming stripped 8 bases from V and 5 bases from J, with 13 bases between. The CDR3 runs to 13 residues. The CDR3 spells CASESYTDNEQFF. The sequenced part of the CDR3 DNA is TGTGCCAGCGAGTCTTACACCGACAATGAG.

In the case of this clone: The missing CDR3 end, 3 residues past where the read stops, is filled in from the germline J gene. The chain has TRBV13 and TRBJ2-7, with 11 bases lining up with TRBD1. The V gene's germline CDR1 is PRHDT and CDR2 FYEKMQ (reference sequence). The CDR3 has 15 residues. Germline trimming cut 0 bases from V and 3 bases from J; bases unmatched to any gene: 1. Here the CDR3 reads CASSLGGQGVYEQYF. CDR3 DNA, as far as it was read: TGTGCCAGCAGCTTAGGGGGACAGGGGGTCTACGAG.

Note on this clone: The sequenced fragment ends 3 residues before the CDR3 boundary, so the rest is inferred from the germline J gene. This chain joins TRBV18 and TRBJ2-3; TRBD2 matches at 8 bases. Germline-derived CDR1 and CDR2 are KGHSH and LQKENI. There are 15 residues in the CDR3. J was trimmed by 3 bases and V by 1 base; bases with no gene match: 3. The chain's CDR3 is CASSPLTGGTDTQYF. CDR3 bases read: TGTGCCAGCTCACCACTGACGGGGGGGACAGATACG.

Remarks on this clone: Read sequence stops 3 residues before the CDR3 end, and the germline J gene provides the missing end. The chain links TRBV7-2 to TRBJ2-7, with D tentatively TRBD1 (6 bases). The length of the CDR3 is 14 residues. CDR1 SGHTA and CDR2 FQGNSA come from the germline V gene. V was shortened by 2 bases and J by 4 bases, with 12 bases between the two germline ends. CDR3 amino acids: CASSLTAGVYEQYF. The DNA read from the CDR3 is TGTGCCAGCAGCTTAACGGCAGGGGTGTACGAG.

Regarding this clone: The CDR3 goes on 3 residues after the read ends, and that part is filled in from the germline J gene. The V gene is TRBV6-2 or TRBV6-3, the J gene TRBJ2-7; 11 bases are shared with TRBD2. CDR3 length: 16 residues. The germline CDR1 and CDR2 sequences are MNHEY and SVGEGT. Trimming took 5 bases from V and 1 from J; bases not matched to a gene: 7. The covered CDR3 bases are TGTGCCAGCAGTCCGGGACTAGCGGCCTATTCCTACGAG. The encoded protein is CASSPGLAAYSYE. The whole CDR3 is CASSPGLAAYSYEQYF.

To note about this clone: Read sequence stops 3 residues before the CDR3 end, and the germline J gene provides the missing end. V gene TRBV19 combines with J gene TRBJ2-7; 7 bases line up with TRBD2. Germline V gene sequence: CDR1 LNHDA, CDR2 SQIVND (reference sequence). This CDR3 comprises 14 residues. V lost 5 bases, J lost 0 bases, and 4 bases stayed unmatched. The CDR3 loop is CASSWDYFSYEQYF. CDR3 DNA (partial): TGTGCCAGTAGTTGGGACTACTTCTCCTACGAG.

On this clone: The sequence runs out 3 residues before the end of the CDR3; the remainder is reconstructed from the germline J gene. The chain has TRBV5-1 and TRBJ2-7; 8 nucleotides agree with TRBD1. Germline V lookup: CDR1 SGHRS, CDR2 YFSETQ. The junction had 9 bases not matched to a gene; V was cut back by 2 bases and J by 2 bases. This CDR3 has 16 residues. The CDR3 here is CASSFEPGQGPYEQYF. Partial CDR3 DNA: TGCGCCAGCAGCTTCGAACCCGGACAGGGACCCTACGAG.

In the case of this clone: Coverage ceases 3 residues before the CDR3 finishes, and the germline J gene fills in the end. This chain uses TRBV7-2 with TRBJ2-1; weak D call: TRBD2 (6 bases). In germline, CDR1 is SGHTA, CDR2 FQGNSA. CDR3 size: 16 residues. Trimming removed 0 bases at V and 7 bases at J, with 16 bases between. CDR3: CASSLAGGTPGNEQFF. Incomplete CDR3 DNA: TGTGCCAGCAGCTTAGCTGGGGGGACTCCCGGTAATGAG.

As to this clone: The CDR3 end is not reached by the read, which stops 3 residues before it; the germline J gene fills it in. V usage is TRBV6-4 and J usage is TRBJ2-7; 7 nucleotides agree with TRBD1. From germline, CDR1 is MRHNA and CDR2 SNTAGT. The J segment lost 2 bases and the V segment lost 6 bases, leaving 7 bases of the junction unmatched. The CDR3 is made up of 14 amino acids. CDR3 amino acids: CASRRGDRTYEQYF. The part of the CDR3 DNA that was read is TGTGCCAGCAGGAGAGGGGACAGAACCTACGAG.

Note on this clone: Read sequence stops 3 residues before the CDR3 end, and the germline J gene provides the missing end. This chain uses TRBV19 with TRBJ2-7; 8 nucleotides align to TRBD1. This CDR3 spans 15 amino acids. V lost 1 base to trimming and J lost 1 base; unmatched junction nucleotides: 3. Germline assignment: CDR1 LNHDA and CDR2 SQIVND (reference sequence). Incomplete CDR3 DNA: TGTGCCAGTAGTATAGCACAGGGGGTGTCCTACGAG. Translating it yields CASSIAQGVSYE. The entire CDR3 protein reads CASSIAQGVSYEQYF.

Regarding this clone: The missing CDR3 end, 3 residues past where the read stops, is filled in from the germline J gene. This sequence joins TRBV29-1 and TRBJ2-3; D possibly corresponds to TRBD2 (6 bases). Trimming cost V 7 bases and J 6 bases, with 8 bases left between them. The CDR3 spans 10 residues. Germline CDR1 and CDR2: SQVTM and ANQGSEA. CDR3 in amino acids: CSGGEDTQYF. The covered CDR3 bases are TGCAGCGGGGGGGAGGATACG.

In terms of frequency, this clone is medium-sized. The missing CDR3 end, 3 residues past where the read stops, is filled in from the germline J gene. The gene calls are TRBV20-1 and TRBJ1-5; tentative D call: TRBD1 (5 bases). This CDR3 has 18 amino acids. Germline CDR1 and CDR2: DFQATT and SNEGSKA (reference sequence). V lost 6 bases and J 0 bases, leaving 24 bases between the germline ends. The sequenced part of the CDR3 DNA is TGCAGTGCCGTAGGTAGGAGACAGAAAAGTTCTAGCAATCAGCCC. Encoded protein: CSAVGRRQKSSSNQP. The whole CDR3 protein reads CSAVGRRQKSSSNQPQHF.

As concerns this clone: The read ends 3 residues shy of where the CDR3 ends; the end is completed using the germline J gene. This rearrangement joins TRBV20-1 to TRBJ2-3; 10 bases match TRBD1. The CDR3 runs 14 residues. V was pared by 5 bases and J by 3 bases, with 5 bases of the junction left unmatched. CDR1 DFQATT and CDR2 SNEGSKA come from the germline V gene (reference sequence). The CDR3 DNA, read in part, is TGCAGTGCTGATGGACAGGGGGGAACAGATACG. Its protein is CSADGQGGTDT. The whole CDR3 protein is CSADGQGGTDTQYF.

In regard to this clone: The read ends 3 residues shy of where the CDR3 ends; the end is completed using the germline J gene. J is TRBJ2-1 and V is TRBV7-9; TRBD2 aligns across 11 bases. Germline trimming cut 3 bases from V and 4 bases from J; bases unmatched to any gene: 2. The CDR3 length is 15 residues. Germline V gene sequence: CDR1 SEHNR, CDR2 FQNEAQ (reference sequence). The CDR3 DNA, read in part, is TGTGCCAGCAGCTTGGGACTAGCGGAGTACAATGAG. Protein: CASSLGLAEYNE. The full CDR3 protein reads CASSLGLAEYNEQFF.

A note on this clone: Coverage ceases 3 residues before the CDR3 finishes, and the germline J gene fills in the end. The gene calls are TRBV5-1 and TRBJ2-5, with D possibly matching TRBD1 (7 bases). The CDR3 has 15 amino acids. Germline V gene lookup returns CDR1 SGHRS and CDR2 YFSETQ. Trimming left V 3 bases short and J 5 bases short, with 17 bases between. The covered CDR3 bases are TGCGCCAGCAGCTCGGCAGGGGGGTTGAGGGAGACC. Protein: CASSSAGGLRET. The entire CDR3 sequence reads CASSSAGGLRETQYF.

Notes on this clone: Read data end 3 residues before the CDR3 end; the end is taken from the germline J gene. This rearrangement joins TRBV5-4 to TRBJ1-2, with 8 bases identical to TRBD1. CDR3 length: 16 residues. Germline CDR1 SGHNT, CDR2 YYREEE (reference sequence). V dropped 1 base and J dropped 0; count of bases not matched to a gene: 5. CDR3 sequence reads: CASSLRMDRANYGYTF. CDR3 bases read: TGTGCCAGCAGCTTGCGCATGGACAGGGCTAACTATGGC.

To note about this clone: The CDR3 is cut off 3 residues early in the read; its end comes from the germline J gene. This chain connects TRBV5-1 to TRBJ1-3, with TRBD1 matching 7 bases. The V segment lost 2 bases and the J segment 8 bases; nucleotides outside the gene matches: 10. There are 15 residues in the CDR3. Germline CDR1 SGHRS, CDR2 YFSETQ. The CDR3 sequence is CASSFFAGGMDTIYF. Incomplete CDR3 DNA: TGCGCCAGCAGCTTTTTTGCAGGGGGTATGGACACC.